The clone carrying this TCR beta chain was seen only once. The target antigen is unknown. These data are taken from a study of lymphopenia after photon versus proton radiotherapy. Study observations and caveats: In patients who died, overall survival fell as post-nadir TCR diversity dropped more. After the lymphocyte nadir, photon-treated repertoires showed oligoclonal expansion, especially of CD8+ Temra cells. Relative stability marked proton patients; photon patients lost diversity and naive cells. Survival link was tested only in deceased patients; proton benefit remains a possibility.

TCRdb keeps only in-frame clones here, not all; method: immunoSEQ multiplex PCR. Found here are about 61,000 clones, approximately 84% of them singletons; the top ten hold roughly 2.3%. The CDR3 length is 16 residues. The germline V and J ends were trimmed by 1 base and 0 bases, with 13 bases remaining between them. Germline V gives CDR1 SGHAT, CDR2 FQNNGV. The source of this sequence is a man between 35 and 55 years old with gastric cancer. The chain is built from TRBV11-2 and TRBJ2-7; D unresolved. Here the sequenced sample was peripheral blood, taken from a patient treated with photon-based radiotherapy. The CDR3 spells CASSLVLQTPSYEQYF. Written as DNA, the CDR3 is TGTGCCAGCAGCTTAGTTCTCCAGACGCCCTCCTACGAGCAGTACTTC.